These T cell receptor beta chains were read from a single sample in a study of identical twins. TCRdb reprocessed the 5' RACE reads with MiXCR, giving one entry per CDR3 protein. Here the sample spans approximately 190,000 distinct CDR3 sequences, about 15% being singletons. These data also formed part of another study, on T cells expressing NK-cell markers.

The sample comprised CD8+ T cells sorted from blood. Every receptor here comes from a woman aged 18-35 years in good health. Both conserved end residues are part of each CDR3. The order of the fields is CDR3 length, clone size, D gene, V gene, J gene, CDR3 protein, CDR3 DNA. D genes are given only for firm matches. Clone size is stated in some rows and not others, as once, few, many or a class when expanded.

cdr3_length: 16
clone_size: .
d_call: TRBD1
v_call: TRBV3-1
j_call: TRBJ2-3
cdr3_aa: CASSQRTGHHGDTQYF
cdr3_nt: TGTGCCAGCAGCCAAAGGACAGGCCACCATGGGGATACGCAGTATTTT

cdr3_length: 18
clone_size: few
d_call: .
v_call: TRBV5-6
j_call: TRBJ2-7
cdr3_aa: CASSLWTGVGLFSYEQYF
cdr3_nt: TGTGCCAGCAGCTTGTGGACGGGCGTTGGCCTCTTCTCCTACGAGCAGTACTTC

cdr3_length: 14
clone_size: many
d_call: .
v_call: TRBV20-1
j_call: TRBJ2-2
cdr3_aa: CSASRNGDRGELFF
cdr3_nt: TGCAGTGCTAGTCGTAATGGAGATCGGGGGGAGCTGTTTTTT

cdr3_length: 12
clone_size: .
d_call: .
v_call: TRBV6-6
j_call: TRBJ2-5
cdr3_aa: CASREPQETQYF
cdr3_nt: TGTGCCAGCAGGGAGCCACAAGAGACCCAGTACTTC

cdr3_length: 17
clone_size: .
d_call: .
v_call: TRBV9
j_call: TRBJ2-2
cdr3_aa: CASSVYIDLANTGELFF
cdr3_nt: TGTGCCAGCAGCGTGTACATAGACCTGGCGAACACCGGGGAGCTGTTTTTT

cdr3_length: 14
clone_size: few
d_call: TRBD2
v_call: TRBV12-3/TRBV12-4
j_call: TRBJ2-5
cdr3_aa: CASTLAGGGETQYF
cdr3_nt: TGTGCCAGCACACTAGCGGGGGGCGGGGAGACCCAGTACTTC

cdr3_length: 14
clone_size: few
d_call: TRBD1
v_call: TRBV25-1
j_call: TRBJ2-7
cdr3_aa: CASSKGTGLGEQYF
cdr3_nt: TGTGCCAGCAGTAAGGGGACAGGGTTGGGCGAGCAGTACTTC

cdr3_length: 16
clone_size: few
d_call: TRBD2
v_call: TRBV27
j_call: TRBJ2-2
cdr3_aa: CARETSGRRGTGELFF
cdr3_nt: TGTGCCAGAGAGACTAGCGGGAGGCGTGGCACCGGGGAGCTGTTTTTT

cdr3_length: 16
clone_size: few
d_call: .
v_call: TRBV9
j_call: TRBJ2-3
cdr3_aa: CASSATNGRNTDTQYF
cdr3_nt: TGTGCCAGCAGCGCCACTAACGGGCGGAACACAGATACGCAGTATTTT

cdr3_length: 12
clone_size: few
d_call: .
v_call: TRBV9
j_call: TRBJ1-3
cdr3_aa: CASSVGRNTIYF
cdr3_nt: TGTGCCAGCAGCGTAGGGAGAAACACCATATATTTT

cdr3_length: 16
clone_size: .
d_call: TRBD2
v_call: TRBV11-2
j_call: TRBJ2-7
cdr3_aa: CASSLVGSGFSYEQYF
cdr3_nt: TGTGCCAGCAGCTTAGTTGGTAGCGGGTTTTCCTACGAGCAGTACTTC

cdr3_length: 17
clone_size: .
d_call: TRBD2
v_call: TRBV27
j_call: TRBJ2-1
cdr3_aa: CASSLKGGTSRYNEQFF
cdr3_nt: TGTGCCAGCAGTTTAAAAGGAGGGACTAGTAGGTACAATGAGCAGTTCTTC

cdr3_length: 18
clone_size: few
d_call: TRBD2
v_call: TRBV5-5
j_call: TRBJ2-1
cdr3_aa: CASSFSWSDGTGGNEQFF
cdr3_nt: TGTGCCAGCAGCTTTTCCTGGAGCGACGGGACGGGGGGCAATGAGCAGTTCTTC

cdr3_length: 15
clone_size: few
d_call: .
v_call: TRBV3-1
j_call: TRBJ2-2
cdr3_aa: CASSHWMGGHGELFF
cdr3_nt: TGTGCCAGCAGCCATTGGATGGGGGGGCACGGGGAGCTGTTTTTT

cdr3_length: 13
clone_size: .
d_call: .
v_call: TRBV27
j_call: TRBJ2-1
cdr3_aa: CASSLTGPNEQFF
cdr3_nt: TGTGCCAGCAGTCTCACAGGGCCCAATGAGCAGTTCTTC

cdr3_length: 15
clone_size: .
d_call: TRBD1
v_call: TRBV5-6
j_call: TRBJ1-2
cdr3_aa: CASSEVNNRGDGYTF
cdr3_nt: TGTGCCAGCAGCGAGGTTAATAACAGGGGCGACGGCTACACCTTC

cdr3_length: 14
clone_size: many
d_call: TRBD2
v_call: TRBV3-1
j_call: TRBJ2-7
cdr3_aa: CASSQGLAGLEQYF
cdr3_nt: TGTGCCAGCAGCCAGGGACTAGCGGGATTGGAGCAGTACTTC

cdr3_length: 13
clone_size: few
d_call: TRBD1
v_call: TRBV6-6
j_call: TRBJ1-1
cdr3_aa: CASLSRGITEAFF
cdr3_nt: TGTGCCAGCCTGAGCAGGGGGATCACTGAAGCTTTCTTT

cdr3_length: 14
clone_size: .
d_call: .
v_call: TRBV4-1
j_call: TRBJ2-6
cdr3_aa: CASSQVGGANVLTF
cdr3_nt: TGCGCCAGCAGCCAAGTTGGTGGGGCCAACGTCCTGACTTTC

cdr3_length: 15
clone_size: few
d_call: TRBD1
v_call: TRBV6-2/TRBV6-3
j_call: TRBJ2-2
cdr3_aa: CASSRTGRGTGELFF
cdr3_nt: TGTGCCAGCAGCCGGACAGGGCGGGGCACCGGGGAGCTGTTTTTT

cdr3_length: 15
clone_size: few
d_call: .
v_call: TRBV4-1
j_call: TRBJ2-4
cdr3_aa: CASSQDRRVWDIQYF
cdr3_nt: TGCGCCAGCAGCCAAGATCGAAGGGTTTGGGACATTCAGTACTTC

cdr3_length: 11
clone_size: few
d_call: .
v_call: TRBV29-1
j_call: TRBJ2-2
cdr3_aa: CSVGHTGELFF
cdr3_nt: TGCAGCGTTGGTCATACCGGGGAGCTGTTTTTT

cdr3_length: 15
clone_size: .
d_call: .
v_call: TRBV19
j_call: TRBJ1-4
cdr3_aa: CASSLGVATNEKLFF
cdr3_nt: TGTGCCAGTAGTCTCGGTGTTGCAACTAATGAAAAACTGTTTTTT

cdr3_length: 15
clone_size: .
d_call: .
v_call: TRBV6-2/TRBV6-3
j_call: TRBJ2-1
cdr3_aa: CASSVRYSSYNEQFF
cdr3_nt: TGTGCCAGCAGTGTAAGGTACAGCTCCTACAATGAGCAGTTCTTC

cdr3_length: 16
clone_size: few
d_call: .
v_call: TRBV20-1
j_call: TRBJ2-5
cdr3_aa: CSARDPGYDWRETQYF
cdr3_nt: TGCAGTGCTAGAGATCCCGGGTACGACTGGAGAGAGACCCAGTACTTC

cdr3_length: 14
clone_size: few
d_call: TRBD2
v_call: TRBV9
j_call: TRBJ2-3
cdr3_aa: CASSEGGHGDTQYF
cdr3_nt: TGTGCCAGCAGCGAGGGAGGGCATGGAGATACGCAGTATTTT

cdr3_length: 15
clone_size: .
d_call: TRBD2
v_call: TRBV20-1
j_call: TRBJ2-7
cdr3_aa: CSAVSLAGSRYEQYF
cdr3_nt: TGCAGTGCTGTTTCTCTAGCGGGTTCCCGCTACGAGCAGTACTTC

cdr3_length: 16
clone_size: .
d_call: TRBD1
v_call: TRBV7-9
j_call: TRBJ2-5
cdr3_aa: CASSPLRAGGRETQYF
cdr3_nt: TGTGCCAGCAGCCCACTCCGGGCAGGGGGTAGGGAGACCCAGTACTTC

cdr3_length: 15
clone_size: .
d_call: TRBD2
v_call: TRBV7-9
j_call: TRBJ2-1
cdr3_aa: CASSLSLAGHNEQFF
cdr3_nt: TGTGCCAGCAGCTTAAGTCTAGCGGGGCACAATGAGCAGTTCTTC

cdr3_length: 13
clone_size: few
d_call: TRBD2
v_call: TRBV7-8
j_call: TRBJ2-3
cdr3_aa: CASRTSRADTQYF
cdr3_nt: TGTGCCAGCAGGACTAGCCGCGCAGATACGCAGTATTTT

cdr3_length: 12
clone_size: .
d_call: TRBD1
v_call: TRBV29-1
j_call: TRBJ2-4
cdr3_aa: CSVWTGSNIQYF
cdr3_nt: TGCAGCGTTTGGACAGGGTCAAACATTCAGTACTTC

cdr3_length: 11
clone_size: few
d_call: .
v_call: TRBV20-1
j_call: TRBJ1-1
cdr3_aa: CRSRGGGKAFF
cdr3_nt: TGCAGGTCTAGAGGGGGGGGGAAAGCTTTCTTT

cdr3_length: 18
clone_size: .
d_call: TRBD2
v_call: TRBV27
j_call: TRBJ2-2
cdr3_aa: CASSLLLAGGGQTGELFF
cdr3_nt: TGTGCCAGCAGTTTATTACTAGCGGGAGGAGGACAAACCGGGGAGCTGTTTTTT

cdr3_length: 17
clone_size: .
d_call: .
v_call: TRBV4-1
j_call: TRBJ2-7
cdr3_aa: CASSQVSGARGTYEQYF
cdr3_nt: TGCGCCAGCAGCCAAGTATCTGGAGCGCGAGGAACCTACGAGCAGTACTTC

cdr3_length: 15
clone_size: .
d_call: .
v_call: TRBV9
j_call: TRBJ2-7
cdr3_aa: CASSADRLGVREQYF
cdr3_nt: TGTGCCAGCAGCGCCGATAGACTCGGGGTGCGCGAGCAGTACTTC

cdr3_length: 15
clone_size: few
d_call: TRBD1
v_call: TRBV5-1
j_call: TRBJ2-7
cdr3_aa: CASSSGQGNSYEQYF
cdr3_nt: TGCGCCAGCAGTTCAGGACAGGGAAACTCATACGAGCAGTACTTC

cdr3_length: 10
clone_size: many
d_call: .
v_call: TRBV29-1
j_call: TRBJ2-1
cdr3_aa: CSVGGNEQFF
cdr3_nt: TGCAGCGTTGGCGGCAATGAGCAGTTCTTC

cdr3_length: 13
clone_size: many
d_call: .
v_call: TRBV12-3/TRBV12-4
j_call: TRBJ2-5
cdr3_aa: CASSLYPSETQYF
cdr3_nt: TGTGCCAGCAGTTTGTATCCGTCGGAGACCCAGTACTTC

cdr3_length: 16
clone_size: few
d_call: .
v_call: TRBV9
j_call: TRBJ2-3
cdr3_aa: CASSVAVREFTDTQYF
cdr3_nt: TGTGCCAGCAGCGTAGCAGTCAGGGAGTTCACAGATACGCAGTATTTT

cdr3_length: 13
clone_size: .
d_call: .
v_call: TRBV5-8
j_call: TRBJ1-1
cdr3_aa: CASSLWQRLEAFF
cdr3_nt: TGTGCCAGCAGCTTGTGGCAGCGTTTAGAAGCTTTCTTT

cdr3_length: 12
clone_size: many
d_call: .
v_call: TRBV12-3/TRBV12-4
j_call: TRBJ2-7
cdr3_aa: CASSPSPNEQYF
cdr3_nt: TGTGCCAGCAGTCCCTCCCCAAACGAGCAGTACTTC

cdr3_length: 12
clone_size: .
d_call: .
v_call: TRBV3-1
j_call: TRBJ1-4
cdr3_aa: CASSQVGEKLFF
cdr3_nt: TGTGCCAGCAGCCAGGTCGGGGAAAAACTGTTTTTT

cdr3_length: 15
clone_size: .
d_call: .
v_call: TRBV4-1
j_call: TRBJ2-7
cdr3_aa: CASSQGLTGYREQYF
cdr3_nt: TGCGCCAGCAGCCAAGGACTAACAGGGTATCGCGAGCAGTACTTC

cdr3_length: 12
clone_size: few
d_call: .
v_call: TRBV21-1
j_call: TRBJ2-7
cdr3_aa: CASSKASYEQYF
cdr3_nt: TGTGCCAGCAGCAAAGCATCCTACGAGCAGTACTTC

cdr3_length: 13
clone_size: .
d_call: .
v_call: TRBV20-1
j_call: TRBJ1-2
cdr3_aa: CSAPVTGRDGYTF
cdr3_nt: TGCAGTGCACCCGTCACAGGGAGGGATGGCTACACCTTC

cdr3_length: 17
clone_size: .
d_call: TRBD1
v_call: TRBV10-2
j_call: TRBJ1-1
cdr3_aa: CASSEQEGAFVNTEAFF
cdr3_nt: TGCGCCAGCAGTGAGCAGGAGGGGGCTTTTGTGAACACTGAAGCTTTCTTT

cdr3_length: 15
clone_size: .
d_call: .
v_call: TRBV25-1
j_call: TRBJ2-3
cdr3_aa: CASSGEGAIADTQYF
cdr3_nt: TGTGCCAGCAGTGGAGAAGGGGCCATCGCAGATACGCAGTATTTT

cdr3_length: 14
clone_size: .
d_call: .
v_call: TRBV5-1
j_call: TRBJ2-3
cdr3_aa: CASSLVVGTDTQYF
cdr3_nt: TGCGCCAGCAGCTTGGTGGTGGGGACAGATACGCAGTATTTT

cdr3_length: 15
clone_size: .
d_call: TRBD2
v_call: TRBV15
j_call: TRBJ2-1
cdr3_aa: CATSSSRLAREVQFF
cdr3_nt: TGTGCCACCAGCAGCTCCAGACTAGCTCGGGAGGTGCAGTTCTTC

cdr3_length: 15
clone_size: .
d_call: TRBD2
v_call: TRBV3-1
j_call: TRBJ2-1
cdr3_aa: CASSQGRRGGHEQFF
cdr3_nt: TGTGCCAGCAGCCAAGGGAGGCGGGGGGGCCATGAGCAGTTCTTC

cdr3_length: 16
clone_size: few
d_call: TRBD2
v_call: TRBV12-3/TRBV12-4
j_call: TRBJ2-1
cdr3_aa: CASSGGVGGSYNEQFF
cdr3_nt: TGTGCCAGCAGTGGCGGTGTGGGGGGGTCCTACAATGAGCAGTTCTTC

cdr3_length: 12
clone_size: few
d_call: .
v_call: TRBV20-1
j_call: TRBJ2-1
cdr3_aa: CSASTGNNEQFF
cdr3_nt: TGCAGTGCTAGTACCGGGAACAATGAGCAGTTCTTC

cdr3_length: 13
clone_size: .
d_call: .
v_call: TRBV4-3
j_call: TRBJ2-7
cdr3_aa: CASSPGVGYEQYF
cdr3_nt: TGCGCCAGCAGCCCCGGGGTGGGGTACGAGCAGTACTTC

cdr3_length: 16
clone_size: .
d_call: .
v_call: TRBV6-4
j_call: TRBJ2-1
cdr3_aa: CASAKGTGEPNNEQFF
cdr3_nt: TGTGCCAGCGCAAAGGGGACGGGGGAGCCTAACAATGAGCAGTTCTTC

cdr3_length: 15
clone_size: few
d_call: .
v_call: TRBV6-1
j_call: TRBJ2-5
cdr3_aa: CASSEGVGTQETQYF
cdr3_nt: TGTGCCAGCAGTGAAGGGGTCGGAACCCAAGAGACCCAGTACTTC

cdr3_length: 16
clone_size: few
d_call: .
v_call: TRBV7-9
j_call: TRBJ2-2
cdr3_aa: CASSGDGDTNTGELFF
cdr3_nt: TGTGCCAGCAGCGGAGACGGGGATACGAACACCGGGGAGCTGTTTTTT

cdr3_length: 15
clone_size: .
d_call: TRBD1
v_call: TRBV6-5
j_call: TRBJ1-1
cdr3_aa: CASTVTRQGFTEAFF
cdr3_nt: TGTGCCAGCACAGTTACAAGACAGGGATTTACTGAAGCTTTCTTT